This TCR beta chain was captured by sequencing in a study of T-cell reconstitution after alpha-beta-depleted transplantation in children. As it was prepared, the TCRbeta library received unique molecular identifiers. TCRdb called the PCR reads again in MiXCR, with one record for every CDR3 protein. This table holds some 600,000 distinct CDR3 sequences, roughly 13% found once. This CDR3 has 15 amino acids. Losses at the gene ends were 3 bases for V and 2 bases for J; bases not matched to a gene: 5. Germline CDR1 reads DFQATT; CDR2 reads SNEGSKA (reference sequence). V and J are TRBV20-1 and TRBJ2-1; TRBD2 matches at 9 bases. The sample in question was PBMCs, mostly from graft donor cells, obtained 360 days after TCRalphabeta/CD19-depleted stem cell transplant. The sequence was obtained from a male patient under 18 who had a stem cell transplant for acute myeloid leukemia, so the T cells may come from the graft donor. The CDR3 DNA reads TGCAGTGCTAGGAGTGGCGGGGGGGCCTACAATGAGCAGTTCTTC. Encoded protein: CSARSGGGAYNEQFF.